This paragraph covers one T cell receptor beta chain sequence. Its antigen is currently unknown. Indicated treatment: oral pan-JAK inhibitor, 5-10 mg twice daily. The sample originates from a study of CD8+ T cells in alopecia areata. Study summary: Tofacitinib exposure lasted 6 to 18 months, followed by 6 months off drug.

Findings and caveats of the study: The study found TCR sharing across patients less clear than in mice, possibly for HLA reasons.

RNA was isolated and reverse transcribed to cDNA, the sequencing template. Profiling relied on immunoSEQ multiplex PCR, and the TCRdb table lists in-frame clones only, not all of them. This sample carries 150,000 or so clones, less than 70% of them seen once, and the ten largest clones take approximately 0.91%. Trimming stripped 1 base from V and 1 base from J, with 8 bases between. Germline loops: CDR1 SGHRS, CDR2 YFSETQ. The CDR3 runs to 14 residues. This sample comprised CD4+ T cells sorted from blood, obtained at week 4, from a patient treated with tofacitinib. The V gene is TRBV5-1, the J gene TRBJ1-1; unclear D gene. This receptor was taken from a human donor with alopecia areata. This chain's CDR3 is CASSLSRGNTEAFF. The CDR3 DNA follows: TGCGCCAGCAGCTTGTCTCGAGGGAACACTGAAGCTTTCTTT.